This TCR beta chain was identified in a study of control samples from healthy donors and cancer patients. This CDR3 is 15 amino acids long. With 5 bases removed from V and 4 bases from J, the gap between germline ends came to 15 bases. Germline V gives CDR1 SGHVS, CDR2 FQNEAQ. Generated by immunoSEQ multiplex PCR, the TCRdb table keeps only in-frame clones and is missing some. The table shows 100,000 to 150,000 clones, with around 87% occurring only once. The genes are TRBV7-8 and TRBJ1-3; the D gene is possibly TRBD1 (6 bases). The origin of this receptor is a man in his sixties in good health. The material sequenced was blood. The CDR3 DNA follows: TGTGCCAGCAGCAAAGAACAGGGAACGGGAAACACCATATATTTT. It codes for CASSKEQGTGNTIYF.